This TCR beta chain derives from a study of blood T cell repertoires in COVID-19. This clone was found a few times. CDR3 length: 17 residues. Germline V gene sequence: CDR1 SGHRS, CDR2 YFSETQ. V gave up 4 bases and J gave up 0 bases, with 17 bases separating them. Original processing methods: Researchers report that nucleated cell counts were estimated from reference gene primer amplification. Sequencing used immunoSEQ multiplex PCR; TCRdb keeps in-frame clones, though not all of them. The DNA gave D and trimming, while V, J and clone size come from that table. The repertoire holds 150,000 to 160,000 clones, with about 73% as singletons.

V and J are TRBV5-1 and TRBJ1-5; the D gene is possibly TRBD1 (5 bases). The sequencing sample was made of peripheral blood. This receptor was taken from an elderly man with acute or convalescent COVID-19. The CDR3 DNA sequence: TGCGCCAGCAGCCAGCGACAGAAAGGGTATAGCAATCAGCCCCAGCATTTT. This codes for CASSQRQKGYSNQPQHF.